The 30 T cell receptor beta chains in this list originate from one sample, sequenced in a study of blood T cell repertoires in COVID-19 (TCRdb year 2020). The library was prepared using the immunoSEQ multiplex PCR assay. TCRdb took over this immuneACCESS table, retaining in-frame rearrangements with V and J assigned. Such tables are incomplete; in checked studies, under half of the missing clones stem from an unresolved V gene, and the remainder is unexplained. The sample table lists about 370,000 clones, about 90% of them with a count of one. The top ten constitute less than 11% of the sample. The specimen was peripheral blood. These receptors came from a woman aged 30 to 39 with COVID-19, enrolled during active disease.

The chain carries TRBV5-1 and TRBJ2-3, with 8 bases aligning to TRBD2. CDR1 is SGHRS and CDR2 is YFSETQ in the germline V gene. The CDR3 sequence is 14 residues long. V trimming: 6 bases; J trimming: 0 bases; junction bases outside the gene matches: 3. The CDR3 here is CASTRLASTDTQYF. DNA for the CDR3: TGCGCCAGCACCCGACTAGCGAGCACAGATACGCAGTATTTT.

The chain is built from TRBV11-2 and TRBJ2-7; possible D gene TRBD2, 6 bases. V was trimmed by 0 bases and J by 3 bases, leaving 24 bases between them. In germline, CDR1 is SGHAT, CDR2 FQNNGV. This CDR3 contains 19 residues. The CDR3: CASSLDIMLHPGLGYEQYF. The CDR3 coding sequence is TGTGCCAGCAGCTTAGATATTATGTTACACCCGGGACTTGGCTACGAGCAGTACTTC.

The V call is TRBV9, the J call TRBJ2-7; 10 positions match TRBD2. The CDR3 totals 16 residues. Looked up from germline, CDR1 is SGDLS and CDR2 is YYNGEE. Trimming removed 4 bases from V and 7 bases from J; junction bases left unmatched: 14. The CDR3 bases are TGTGCCAGCAGCCTTTCCAAAGCGGGAGGGCGGAGGGAGCAGTACTTC. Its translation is CASSLSKAGGRREQYF.

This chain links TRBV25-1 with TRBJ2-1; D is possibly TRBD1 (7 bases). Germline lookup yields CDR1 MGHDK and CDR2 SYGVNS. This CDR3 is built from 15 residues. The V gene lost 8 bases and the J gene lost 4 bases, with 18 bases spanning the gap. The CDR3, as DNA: TGTGCCAGCGTGTTTGGGACAGCGGGTTACAATGAGCAGTTCTTC. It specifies CASVFGTAGYNEQFF.

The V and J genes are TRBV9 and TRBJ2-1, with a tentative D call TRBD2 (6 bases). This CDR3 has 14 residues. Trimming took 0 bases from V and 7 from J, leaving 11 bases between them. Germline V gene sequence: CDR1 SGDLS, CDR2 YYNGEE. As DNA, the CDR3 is TGTGCCAGCAGCGTAGGGGACTGGGGAAATGAGCAGTTCTTC. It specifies CASSVGDWGNEQFF.

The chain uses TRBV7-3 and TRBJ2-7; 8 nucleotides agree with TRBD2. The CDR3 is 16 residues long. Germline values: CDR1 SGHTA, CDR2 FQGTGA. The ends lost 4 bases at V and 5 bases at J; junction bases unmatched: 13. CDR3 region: CASSSLPGLGADEQYF. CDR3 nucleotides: TGTGCCAGCAGCTCATTACCGGGACTAGGGGCGGACGAGCAGTACTTC.

The CDR3 region is CASSFRAGSRWGYGYTF. CDR3 coding DNA: TGTGCCAGCAGTTTTCGGGCAGGGTCCCGGTGGGGCTATGGCTACACCTTC. This chain uses TRBV27 with TRBJ1-2; possibly TRBD1 for D (5 bases). Germline CDR1 reads MNHEY; CDR2 reads SMNVEV (reference sequence). CDR3 size: 17 residues. The V and J ends lost 3 bases and 4 bases respectively, with 21 bases between them.

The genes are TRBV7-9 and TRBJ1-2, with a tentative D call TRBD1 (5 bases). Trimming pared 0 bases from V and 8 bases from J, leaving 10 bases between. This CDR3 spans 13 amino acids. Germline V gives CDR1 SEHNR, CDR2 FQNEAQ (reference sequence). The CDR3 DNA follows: TGTGCCAGCAGCTTAGCGCGGGGCGGAGGCTACACCTTC. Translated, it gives CASSLARGGGYTF.

CDR3 sequence reads: CASTQVPGLALGGQYF. For the CDR3, the DNA is TGTGCCAGCACCCAAGTTCCCGGACTAGCGTTAGGAGGGCAGTACTTC. The chain uses TRBV28 and TRBJ2-7, with TRBD2 matching 9 bases. Losses at the gene ends were 7 bases for V and 9 bases for J; bases not matched to a gene: 19. This CDR3 spans 16 amino acids. CDR1 is MDHEN and CDR2 is SYDVKM in the germline V gene.

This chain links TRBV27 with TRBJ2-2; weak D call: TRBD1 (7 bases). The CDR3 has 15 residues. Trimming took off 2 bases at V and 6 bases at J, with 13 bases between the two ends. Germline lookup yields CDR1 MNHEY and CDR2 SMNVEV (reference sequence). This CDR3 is CASSLGGGASGELFF. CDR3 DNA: TGTGCCAGCAGTTTAGGAGGGGGCGCGTCCGGGGAGCTGTTTTTT.

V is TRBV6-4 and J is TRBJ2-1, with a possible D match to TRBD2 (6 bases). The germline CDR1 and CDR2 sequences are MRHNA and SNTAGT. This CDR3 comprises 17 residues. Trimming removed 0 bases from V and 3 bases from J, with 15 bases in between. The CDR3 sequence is CASSDSIRLASYNEQFF. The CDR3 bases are TGTGCCAGCAGTGACTCGATTCGGCTAGCGAGCTACAATGAGCAGTTCTTC.

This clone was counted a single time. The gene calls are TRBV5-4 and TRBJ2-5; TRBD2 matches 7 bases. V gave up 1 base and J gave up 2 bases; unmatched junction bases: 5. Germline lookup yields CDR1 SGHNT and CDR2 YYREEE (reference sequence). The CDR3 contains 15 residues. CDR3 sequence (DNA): TGTGCCAGCAGCTTGTCAACTAGCGCTCAAGAGACCCAGTACTTC. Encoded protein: CASSLSTSAQETQYF.

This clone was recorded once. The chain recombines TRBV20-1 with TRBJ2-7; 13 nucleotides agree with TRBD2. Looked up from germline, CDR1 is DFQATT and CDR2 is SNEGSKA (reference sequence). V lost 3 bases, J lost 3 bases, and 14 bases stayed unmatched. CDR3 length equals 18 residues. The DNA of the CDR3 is TGCAGTGCTAGTGGGCCTTTCACCGGGACTAGCGGGATCTACGAGCAGTACTTC. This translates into CSASGPFTGTSGIYEQYF.

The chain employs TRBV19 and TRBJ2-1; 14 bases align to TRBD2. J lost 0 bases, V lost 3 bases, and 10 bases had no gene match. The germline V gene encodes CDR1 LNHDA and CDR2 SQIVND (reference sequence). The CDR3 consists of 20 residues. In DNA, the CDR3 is TGTGCCAGTAGTATGGGGACAGGAGGGACTAGCGGGAGCTCCTACAATGAGCAGTTCTTC. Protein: CASSMGTGGTSGSSYNEQFF.

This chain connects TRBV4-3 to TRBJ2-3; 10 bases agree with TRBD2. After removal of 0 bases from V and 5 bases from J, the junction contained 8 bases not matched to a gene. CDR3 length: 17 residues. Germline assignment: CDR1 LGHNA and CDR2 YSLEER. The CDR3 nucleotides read TGCGCCAGCAGCCAAGATTTACTAGCGGGGCGGGGAGATACGCAGTATTTT. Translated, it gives CASSQDLLAGRGDTQYF.

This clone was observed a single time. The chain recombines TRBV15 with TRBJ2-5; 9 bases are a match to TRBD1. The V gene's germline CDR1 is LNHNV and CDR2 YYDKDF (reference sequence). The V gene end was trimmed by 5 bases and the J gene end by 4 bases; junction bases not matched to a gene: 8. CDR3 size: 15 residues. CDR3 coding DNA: TGTGCCACCAGCCTGGGACAGGGATCTATAGAGACCCAGTACTTC. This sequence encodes CATSLGQGSIETQYF.

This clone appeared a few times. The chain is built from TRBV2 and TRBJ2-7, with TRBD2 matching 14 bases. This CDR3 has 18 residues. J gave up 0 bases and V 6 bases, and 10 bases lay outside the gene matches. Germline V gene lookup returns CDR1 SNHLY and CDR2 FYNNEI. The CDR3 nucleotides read TGTGCCAGCAGCCAGGGACTAGCGGGAGTCGGGTCCTCCTACGAGCAGTACTTC. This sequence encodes CASSQGLAGVGSSYEQYF.

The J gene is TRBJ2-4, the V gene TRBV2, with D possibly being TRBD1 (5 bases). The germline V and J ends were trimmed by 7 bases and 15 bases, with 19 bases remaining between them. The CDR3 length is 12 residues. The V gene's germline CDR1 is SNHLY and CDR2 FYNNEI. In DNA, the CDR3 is TGTGCCAGCACCCAAGCCTGGGGCCCGGGGTACTTC. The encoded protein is CASTQAWGPGYF.

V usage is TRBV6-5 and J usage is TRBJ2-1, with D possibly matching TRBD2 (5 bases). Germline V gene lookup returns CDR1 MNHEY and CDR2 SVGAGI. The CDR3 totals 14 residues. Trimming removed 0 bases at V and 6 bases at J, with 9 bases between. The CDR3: CASSYSSGPNEQFF. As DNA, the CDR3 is TGTGCCAGCAGTTACTCGAGCGGTCCCAATGAGCAGTTCTTC.

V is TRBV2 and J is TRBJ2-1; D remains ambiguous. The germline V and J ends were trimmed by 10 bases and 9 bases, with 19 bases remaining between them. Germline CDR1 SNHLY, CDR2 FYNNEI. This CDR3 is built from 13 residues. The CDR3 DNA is TGTGCCACCAAGAGCACCGGCACGGGTGAGCAGTTCTTC. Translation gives CATKSTGTGEQFF.

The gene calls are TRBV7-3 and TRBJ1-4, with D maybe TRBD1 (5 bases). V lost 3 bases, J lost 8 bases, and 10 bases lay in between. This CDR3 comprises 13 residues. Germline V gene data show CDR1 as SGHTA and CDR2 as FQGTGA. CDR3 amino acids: CASSFGAGEKLFF. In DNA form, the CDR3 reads TGTGCCAGCAGCTTTGGGGCCGGGGAAAAACTGTTTTTT.

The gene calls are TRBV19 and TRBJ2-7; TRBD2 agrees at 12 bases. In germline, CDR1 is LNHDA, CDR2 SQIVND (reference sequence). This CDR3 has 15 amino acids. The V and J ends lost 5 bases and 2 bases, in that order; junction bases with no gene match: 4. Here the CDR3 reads CASSARTSGAYEQYF. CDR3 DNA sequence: TGTGCCAGTAGTGCTAGGACTAGCGGGGCCTACGAGCAGTACTTC.

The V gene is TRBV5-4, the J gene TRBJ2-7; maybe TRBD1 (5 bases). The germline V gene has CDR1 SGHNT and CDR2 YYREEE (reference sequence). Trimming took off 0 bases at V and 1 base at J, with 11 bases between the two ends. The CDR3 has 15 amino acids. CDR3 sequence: CASSLVSQGSYEQYF. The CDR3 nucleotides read TGTGCCAGCAGCTTGGTCTCTCAGGGTTCCTACGAGCAGTACTTC.

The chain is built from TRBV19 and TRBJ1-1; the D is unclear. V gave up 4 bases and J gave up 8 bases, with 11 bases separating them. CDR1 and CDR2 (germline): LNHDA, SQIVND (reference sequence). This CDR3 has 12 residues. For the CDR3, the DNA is TGTGCCAGTAGTACGCAGGTGTCCGAAGCTTTCTTT. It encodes CASSTQVSEAFF.

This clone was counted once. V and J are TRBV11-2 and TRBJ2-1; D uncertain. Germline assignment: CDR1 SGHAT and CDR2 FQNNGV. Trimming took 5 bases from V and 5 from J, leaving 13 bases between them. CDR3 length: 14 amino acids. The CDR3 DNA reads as TGTGCCAGCAGCATACAGAGATCCCACAATGAGCAGTTCTTC. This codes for CASSIQRSHNEQFF. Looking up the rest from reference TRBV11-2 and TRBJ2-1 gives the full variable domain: EAGVAQSPRYKIIEKRQSVAFWCNPISGHATLYWYQQILGQGPKLLIQFQNNGVVDDSQLPKDRFSAERLKGVDSTLKIQPAKLEDSAVYLCASSIQRSHNEQFFGPGTRLTVL.

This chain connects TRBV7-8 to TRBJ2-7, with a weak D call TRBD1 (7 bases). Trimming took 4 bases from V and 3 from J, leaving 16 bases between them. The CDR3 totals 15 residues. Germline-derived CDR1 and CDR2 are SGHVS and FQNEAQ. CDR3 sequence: CASSSQGGRNYEQYF. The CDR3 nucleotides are TGTGCCAGCAGCTCTCAGGGGGGCCGGAACTACGAGCAGTACTTC.

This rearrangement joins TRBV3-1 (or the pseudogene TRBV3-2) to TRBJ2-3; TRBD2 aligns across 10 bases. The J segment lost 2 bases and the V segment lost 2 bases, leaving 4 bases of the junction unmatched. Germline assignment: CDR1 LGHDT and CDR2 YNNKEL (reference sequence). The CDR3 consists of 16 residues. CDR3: CASSQLAGGVTDTQYF. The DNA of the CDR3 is TGTGCCAGCAGCCAATTAGCGGGAGGAGTCACAGATACGCAGTATTTT.

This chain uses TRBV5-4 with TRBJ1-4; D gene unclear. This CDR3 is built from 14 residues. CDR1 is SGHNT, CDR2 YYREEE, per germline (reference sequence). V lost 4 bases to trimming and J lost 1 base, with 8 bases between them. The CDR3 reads CASSPTVTNEKLFF. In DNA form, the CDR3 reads TGTGCCAGCAGCCCTACTGTAACTAATGAAAAACTGTTTTTT.

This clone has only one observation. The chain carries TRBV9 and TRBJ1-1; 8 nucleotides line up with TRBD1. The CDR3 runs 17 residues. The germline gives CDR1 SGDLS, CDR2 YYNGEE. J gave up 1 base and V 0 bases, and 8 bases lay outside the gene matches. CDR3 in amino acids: CASSVVPTGTGNTEAFF. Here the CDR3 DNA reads TGTGCCAGCAGCGTAGTTCCAACCGGGACAGGGAACACTGAAGCTTTCTTT.

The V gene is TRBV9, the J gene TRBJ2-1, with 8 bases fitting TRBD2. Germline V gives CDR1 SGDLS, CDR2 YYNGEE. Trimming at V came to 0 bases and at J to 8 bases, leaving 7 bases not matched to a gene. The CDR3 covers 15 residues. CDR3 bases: TGTGCCAGCAGCGTAGCTCCTTGGACTAGCCATGAGCAGTTCTTC. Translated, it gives CASSVAPWTSHEQFF.